These 5 T cell receptor beta chains were all obtained from the same sample, sequenced in a study of blood T cells in healthy people across ages. With a J-beta primer mix and a sample-barcoded 5' primer, a second PCR ran 7 to 11 cycles. MiXCR, applied by TCRdb to the 5' RACE reads, yields one record per CDR3 protein. Here the sample spans hundreds of thousands of distinct CDR3 sequences, approximately 50% being singletons. Material for sequencing was blood. These receptors all stem from a man aged 55 to 70 in good health.

The genes are TRBV12-3 or TRBV12-4 and TRBJ1-1, with D tentatively TRBD1 (5 bases). Trimming took 6 bases from V and 6 from J, leaving 14 bases between them. This CDR3 has 13 residues. CDR3: CASSPGRAAEAFF. The CDR3 region has the DNA TGTGCCAGCAGCCCGGGACGTGCGGCTGAAGCTTTCTTT.

V gene TRBV20-1 combines with J gene TRBJ2-1, with 11 bases matching TRBD2. The V gene's germline CDR1 is DFQATT and CDR2 SNEGSKA (reference sequence). The junction had 13 bases not matched to a gene; V was cut back by 6 bases and J by 0 bases. The CDR3 contains 18 residues. The CDR3 nucleotides are TGCAGTGCCACAGGACTAGCGGGCCATAAGAGCTCCTACAATGAGCAGTTCTTC. Translation: CSATGLAGHKSSYNEQFF.

The chain recombines TRBV10-3 with TRBJ1-1; D perhaps matches TRBD1 (6 bases). Per the germline V gene, CDR1 is ENHRY and CDR2 is SYGVKD. The V end lost 8 bases, the J end lost 4 bases, and 17 bases lay between the germline ends. The CDR3 consists of 14 residues. For the CDR3, the DNA is TGTGCCATCGGAAGTGGACGGGACACCACTGAAGCTTTCTTT. Translating gives CAIGSGRDTTEAFF.

The table lists this clonotype with a few counts. V gene TRBV29-1 combines with J gene TRBJ1-6; 9 nucleotides match TRBD1. The CDR3 sequence is 13 residues long. Per germline, CDR1 SQVTM and CDR2 ANQGSEA. CDR3 coding DNA: TGCGGCGCGGGGGACAGGGTTAATTCACCCCTCCACTTT. Amino acid sequence: CGAGDRVNSPLHF.

The chain is built from TRBV5-1 and TRBJ2-5; D may correspond to TRBD1 or TRBD2 (5 bases each). V shed 5 bases and J shed 4 bases, with 18 bases lying between them. The CDR3 extends over 15 amino acids. Germline assignment: CDR1 SGHRS and CDR2 YFSETQ. The CDR3 here is CASRRTQGGGETQYF. CDR3 DNA: TGCGCCAGCAGACGGACCCAGGGTGGAGGAGAGACCCAGTACTTC.